This TCR beta chain was found in a study of blood T cell repertoires in COVID-19. Overall study: Researchers got acute and convalescent COVID-19 samples from the United States, Italy and Spain. Sources were T cells, B-cell-depleted T cells, or PBMCs; the material itself was cDNA or gDNA.

Per the original data handling: Amplifying reference gene primers gave estimates of nucleated cell counts. Assay: immunoSEQ multiplex PCR; the TCRdb copy retains only in-frame clones and omits some. The DNA gave D and trimming, while V, J and clone size come from that table. The profile shows 95,000 to 150,000 clones, over 75% of them singletons. Germline V lookup: CDR1 KGHSH, CDR2 LQKENI. This CDR3 spans 18 amino acids. V was clipped by 2 bases and J by 2 bases; unmatched bases: 11. The TCR comes from a man over 45 with acute or convalescent COVID-19. The chain employs TRBV18 and TRBJ1-5; 8 bases are a match to TRBD1. The sequenced material came from peripheral blood. CDR3 in DNA: TGTGCCAGCTCACCAATCAGGGGGCTTGTGGAGGGCAATCAGCCCCAGCATTTT. Translation gives CASSPIRGLVEGNQPQHF.